The rows below give T cell receptor beta chains drawn from one sample of a study of blood T cell repertoires in COVID-19. Method: immunoSEQ multiplex PCR; TCRdb's copy keeps in-frame clones and lacks some. Here the sample spans some 130,000 clones, around nine tenths being singletons. Sequencing used peripheral blood. Every receptor here comes from a man aged 60-69 years with COVID-19, enrolled during active disease. Each CDR3 is given with its conserved first and last residue.

>TRBJ1-2|TRBV7-9|15
CASSPGGSANYGYTF
>TRBJ2-7|TRBV6-6|14
CASSPTNPHYEQYF
>TRBJ2-2|TRBV6-5|14
CASSPNPGAGELFF
>TRBJ1-6|TRBV4-2|15
CASSQPGQGSSPLHF
>TRBJ1-3|TRBV9|15
CASSVDAVSGNTIYF
>TRBJ1-2|TRBV14|14
CASSLPGLNYGYTF
>TRBJ1-6|TRBV5-8|15
CASSLSGGKYSPLHF
>TRBJ1-5|TRBV24-1|13
CATSDRRYQPQHF
>TRBJ1-5|TRBV6-1|16
CASSQDREPSGQPQHF
>TRBJ1-6|TRBV7-9|15
CASSLQPTGGSPLHF
>TRBJ2-5|TRBV5-1|15
CASSLDTGGKETQYF
>TRBJ1-2|TRBV6-5|15
CASSYTAGNPYGYTF
>TRBJ1-1|TRBV5-6|16
CASSLHAGTRYTEAFF
>TRBJ2-1|TRBV19|16
CASSMGQGNPRNEQFF
>TRBJ1-1|TRBV3-1/TRBV3-2|14
CASSQVPGGTEAFF
>TRBJ1-2|TRBV7-9|13
CASSPGTGSGYTF
>TRBJ2-2|TRBV2|14
CASSWTGEAGELFF
>TRBJ1-4|TRBV6-1|13
CASSEIKGEKLFF
>TRBJ1-1|TRBV10-3|14
CAISEPTQGAEAFF
>TRBJ1-1|TRBV7-3|13
CASTLGPSGEAFF
>TRBJ1-6|TRBV6-1|14
CASSETITNSPLHF
>TRBJ2-5|TRBV6-5|16
CASSSIDRGVQETQYF
>TRBJ2-5|TRBV3-1/TRBV3-2|14
CASSQGPSQETQYF
>TRBJ1-2|TRBV3-1/TRBV3-2|14
CASSQRGQDYGYTF
>TRBJ1-1|TRBV6-6|14
CASSYSDKSTEAFF
>TRBJ2-3|TRBV3-1/TRBV3-2|16
CASSQNPGTGPDTQYF
>TRBJ1-1|TRBV12-5|12
CASGLSQSEAFF
>TRBJ1-4|TRBV9|16
CASSHSFRGHNEKLFF
>TRBJ1-5|TRBV7-2|14
CASSSYAGAQPQHF
>TRBJ2-7|TRBV18|12
CASSPRGLEQYF
>TRBJ2-5|TRBV7-7|16
CASSLGLAGAQETQYF
>TRBJ1-4|TRBV19|14
CASSNAGEGEKLFF
>TRBJ1-3|TRBV29-1|12
CSVEDLGNTIYF
>TRBJ2-4|TRBV11-2|14
CASSLGTGRDIQYF
>TRBJ1-6|TRBV7-2|14
CASSPGGQGRLLHF
>TRBJ1-4|TRBV12-1|15
CASSLPGQGWEKLFF
>TRBJ2-4|TRBV19|16
CASSRTGTGTKNIQYF
>TRBJ1-4|TRBV7-2|15
CASSLRTGLNEKLFF
>TRBJ1-1|TRBV6-5|14
CASRNPGQFTEAFF
>TRBJ2-3|TRBV19|15
CASSIEQDPLHTQYF
>TRBJ1-3|TRBV6-5|15
CASSSVFGSGNTIYF
>TRBJ2-1|TRBV7-8|13
CASSQGTLSEQFF